The rows below give T cell receptor beta chains drawn from one sample of a study of blood T cell repertoires in COVID-19. Assay: immunoSEQ multiplex PCR; the TCRdb copy retains only in-frame clones and omits some. Found here are 250,000 to 300,000 clones, roughly 90% of them singletons; the top ten hold 1.5% to 2%. The source material was PBMCs or T cells enriched from blood (not recorded which). These receptors all stem from a woman in her fifties or sixties who had recovered from COVID-19. Both conserved end residues are part of each CDR3. Each record gives: J gene, clone size, V gene, D gene, CDR3 protein, CDR3 DNA. A D gene is named only where the DNA matches it firmly. Size tells how often a clone was seen (once, few, many) or the class of an expanded clone, and some rows leave it out.

>TRBJ2-7|.|TRBV7-9|.
CASRWGNEQYF
TGTGCCAGCAGGTGGGGCAACGAGCAGTACTTC
>TRBJ2-7|.|TRBV14|TRBD2
CASSLQPGLAGDEQYF
TGTGCCAGCAGCCTACAGCCGGGACTAGCGGGAGACGAGCAGTACTTC
>TRBJ1-3|few|TRBV5-1|.
CASSLDGATGNTIYF
TGCGCCAGCAGCTTGGATGGGGCCACTGGAAACACCATATATTTT
>TRBJ2-2|.|TRBV7-8|TRBD1
CASSTDRANTGELFF
TGTGCCAGCAGCACGGACAGGGCGAACACCGGGGAGCTGTTTTTT
>TRBJ2-2|.|TRBV9|.
CASSVEQVGGELFF
TGTGCCAGCAGCGTAGAGCAGGTTGGCGGGGAGCTGTTTTTT
>TRBJ1-3|.|TRBV3-1/TRBV3-2|.
CASGRQDGNTIYF
TGTGCCAGCGGCAGACAGGACGGAAACACCATATATTTT
>TRBJ1-5|.|TRBV5-4|TRBD1
CASSSGGAGQPQHF
TGTGCCAGCAGCTCAGGGGGTGCTGGTCAGCCCCAGCATTTT
>TRBJ1-2|.|TRBV4-1|TRBD1
CASSLTPGQGGPGYTF
TGCGCCAGCAGCCTAACACCGGGACAGGGTGGCCCTGGCTACACCTTC
>TRBJ2-3|.|TRBV28|.
CASSLGLANTDTQYF
TGTGCCAGCAGTTTAGGGCTAGCTAACACAGATACGCAGTATTTT
>TRBJ1-2|.|TRBV7-9|.
CASSLGAASPGYTF
TGTGCCAGCAGCTTAGGGGCAGCTTCGCCTGGCTACACCTTC
>TRBJ2-1|.|TRBV24-1|TRBD1
CATSDFGQGHYNEQFF
TGTGCCACCAGTGATTTCGGACAGGGACACTACAATGAGCAGTTCTTC
>TRBJ2-2|.|TRBV3-1/TRBV3-2|TRBD2
CASVAGGVGELFF
TGTGCCAGCGTAGCGGGGGGGGTCGGGGAGCTGTTTTTT
>TRBJ2-1|.|TRBV11-3|.
CASSLNGDNEQFF
TGTGCCAGCAGCTTAAACGGTGACAATGAGCAGTTCTTC
>TRBJ1-1|.|TRBV27|.
CASTPLTTGNTEAFF
TGTGCCAGCACCCCATTAACAACAGGGAACACTGAAGCTTTCTTT
>TRBJ1-5|many|TRBV6-1|.
CASSEFSPGESGASNQPQHF
TGTGCCAGCAGTGAATTCTCCCCGGGAGAGTCCGGAGCTAGCAATCAGCCCCAGCATTTT
>TRBJ2-4|.|TRBV29-1|.
CSATVLNIQYF
TGCAGCGCGACAGTCCTAAACATTCAGTACTTC
>TRBJ2-2|.|TRBV28|TRBD2
CAGRSLYSGGSNTGELFF
TGTGCCGGTCGGAGCCTCTATAGCGGGGGGTCGAACACCGGGGAGCTGTTTTTT
>TRBJ2-6|many|TRBV27|.
CASSSLSGANVLTF
TGTGCCAGCAGTTCCCTCTCTGGGGCCAACGTCCTGACTTTC
>TRBJ2-5|.|TRBV5-6|TRBD1
CASSSTGGRETQYF
TGTGCCAGCAGTTCGACAGGGGGCCGGGAGACCCAGTACTTC
>TRBJ2-1|.|TRBV7-7|.
CASSLEGGDEQFF
TGTGCTAGCAGCTTAGAAGGCGGAGATGAGCAGTTCTTC
>TRBJ2-2|.|TRBV6-5|TRBD2
CATGTSGIIGLFF
TGTGCCACTGGGACTAGCGGCATTATCGGGCTGTTTTTT
>TRBJ1-3|.|TRBV10-2|TRBD1
CASTTGGRNTIYF
TGCGCCAGCACAACAGGGGGCAGAAACACCATATATTTT
>TRBJ2-1|.|TRBV2|TRBD2
CASSPLAGANNEQFF
TGTGCCAGCAGTCCACTAGCGGGGGCAAACAATGAGCAGTTCTTC
>TRBJ2-2|.|TRBV10-3|.
CAISELLAGQATGELFF
TGTGCCATCAGTGAACTCCTGGCAGGGCAGGCCACCGGGGAGCTGTTTTTT
>TRBJ1-6|.|TRBV11-2|.
CASSLDRGSPLHF
TGTGCCAGCAGCTTAGATCGGGGTTCACCCCTCCACTTT
>TRBJ2-7|.|TRBV15|TRBD1
CATSSGTGWEQYF
TGTGCCACCAGCTCAGGGACAGGGTGGGAGCAGTACTTC
>TRBJ2-1|once|TRBV2|.
CASSVGRDPYNEQFF
TGTGCCAGCAGTGTAGGGCGGGATCCCTACAATGAGCAGTTCTTC
>TRBJ2-7|.|TRBV5-1|TRBD2
CASTAGGDLNYEQYF
TGCGCCAGCACCGCCGGGGGGGACTTAAATTACGAGCAGTACTTC
>TRBJ1-3|.|TRBV6-5|.
CASSYSFSSGNTIYF
TGTGCCAGCAGTTACTCGTTCAGCTCTGGAAACACCATATATTTT
>TRBJ1-1|.|TRBV5-6|.
CASSLGRRQEAFF
TGTGCCAGCAGCTTGGGTCGTAGACAGGAAGCTTTCTTT
>TRBJ1-5|.|TRBV27|.
CASSLRLDSRSNQPQHF
TGTGCCAGCAGTTTAAGGTTGGACTCCCGTAGCAATCAGCCCCAGCATTTT
>TRBJ1-5|.|TRBV2|.
CASNRERGQPQHF
TGTGCCAGCAACCGGGAAAGGGGGCAGCCCCAGCATTTT
>TRBJ2-2|.|TRBV14|TRBD2
CASSPSSGFTGELFF
TGTGCCAGCAGCCCCTCTAGCGGATTCACCGGGGAGCTGTTTTTT
>TRBJ2-1|.|TRBV7-2|TRBD2
CASSSPGAGGQFF
TGTGCCAGCAGCTCTCCAGGAGCGGGAGGACAGTTCTTC
>TRBJ2-5|.|TRBV3-1/TRBV3-2|.
CASSQELAAGTQYF
TGTGCCAGCAGCCAAGAACTCGCTGCGGGGACCCAGTACTTC
>TRBJ1-4|.|TRBV2|TRBD1
CATKGARNAEVEKLFF
TGTGCCACCAAGGGGGCGCGTAATGCCGAGGTTGAAAAACTGTTTTTT
>TRBJ1-2|.|TRBV2|TRBD1
CASRRDRTNYGYTF
TGTGCCAGCAGACGGGACAGAACTAACTATGGCTACACCTTC
>TRBJ1-1|.|TRBV2|TRBD1
CASSNGQGPNTEAFF
TGTGCCAGCAGTAACGGACAGGGCCCGAACACTGAAGCTTTCTTT
>TRBJ2-6|.|TRBV28|.
CASSPSGGANVLTF
TGTGCCAGCAGTCCCTCAGGAGGGGCCAACGTCCTGACTTTC
>TRBJ1-5|.|TRBV5-6|TRBD1
CASSVGLGQSNQPQHF
TGTGCCAGCAGCGTAGGTTTGGGACAGAGCAATCAGCCCCAGCATTTT
>TRBJ1-3|.|TRBV12-5|.
CASGLAASGNTIYF
TGTGCTAGTGGTTTAGCCGCCTCTGGAAACACCATATATTTT
>TRBJ1-5|.|TRBV28|.
CASSLTWTEGQPQHF
TGTGCCAGCAGTTTGACGTGGACAGAAGGTCAGCCCCAGCATTTT
>TRBJ1-2|.|TRBV10-3|.
CAISESGREYGYTF
TGTGCCATCAGTGAGTCGGGGAGAGAGTATGGCTACACCTTC
>TRBJ2-2|.|TRBV10-3|.
CAISRTENTGELFF
TGTGCCATCAGCCGGACAGAGAACACCGGGGAGCTGTTTTTT
>TRBJ1-1|once|TRBV5-1|.
CASRTRGNTEAFF
TGCGCCAGCAGGACTCGAGGGAACACTGAAGCTTTCTTT